These 28 T cell receptor beta chains originate from one sample sequenced in a study of tumor-infiltrating lymphocytes in primary liver carcinoma (dated 2017 in TCRdb). Sequencing relied on an Illumina HiSeq 2500. TCRbeta-specific cDNA was reverse-transcribed from roughly 500 ng total RNA using a constant-region primer and ProtoScript II reverse transcriptase. The TCRbeta libraries were prepared through three rounds of nested multiplex PCR following a slightly modified ARM-PCR procedure. The first two PCR rounds used multiplex TRBV1-TRBV30 forward primers with a Cbeta reverse primer, each for 10 cycles. TCRdb handled the public reads itself, with Q25 trimming in fastp and clone calling in MiXCR, and kept productive beta chains. For every CDR3 protein sequence, its rows merge into one entry that carries the most common genes and DNA. This sample comprises 85,000 to 100,000 distinct CDR3 sequences, around 68% of them detected only once. The top ten clonotypes cover roughly 30% of the sample.

Total RNA and DNA were co-extracted without cell sorting from around 20-30 mg of bulk tissue using the AllPrep DNA/RNA mini kit. Sequencing was carried out using tumor-adjacent normal liver tissue. The receptor source for this set is a middle-aged man with primary liver carcinoma and hepatitis B virus infection.

CDR3 in amino acids: CASSLPGGRGTDTRYF. In nucleotides, the CDR3 is TGTGCCAGCAGCCTGCCGGGGGGCAGGGGCACAGATACGCGATATTTT. The chain employs TRBV11-2 and TRBJ2-3; weak D call: TRBD2 (7 bases). V was shortened by 5 bases and J by 15 bases, with 30 bases between the two germline ends. There are 16 residues in the CDR3. Per the germline V gene, CDR1 is SGHAT and CDR2 is FQNNGV.

This clonotype was seen ten or more times. The chain joins TRBV6-2 or TRBV6-3 to TRBJ2-7; 12 nucleotides match TRBD2. V trimming: 6 bases; J trimming: 2 bases; junction bases outside the gene matches: 2. This CDR3 spans 14 amino acids. CDR1 MNHEY and CDR2 SVGEGT come from the germline V gene. Here the CDR3 DNA reads TGTGCCAGCAGGACTAGCGGGGGAGCCTACGAGCAGTACTTC. This translates into CASRTSGGAYEQYF.

As for this clonotype: A much larger clone lies one base from this, so it may be a read error. The J gene is TRBJ2-3, the V gene TRBV5-1; D is tentatively TRBD1 or TRBD2 (6 bases each). CDR1 and CDR2 from the germline V gene are SGHRS and YFSETQ. The CDR3 consists of 15 residues. Deletions cut 4 bases from V and 8 bases from J, with 20 bases between. CDR3 loop: CASSELNLGGGTQYF. The CDR3 bases are TGCGCCAGCAGCGAGCTTAACCTAGGGGGAGGTACGCAGTATTTT.

This clonotype was seen repeatedly, ten times or more. The V call is TRBV4-2, the J call TRBJ1-1; D unclear. V dropped 7 bases and J dropped 4 bases, with 13 bases sitting between them. Germline-derived CDR1 and CDR2 are LGHNA and YNFKEQ. The CDR3 has 13 amino acids. The CDR3 here is CASTPAHGTEAFF. The CDR3 coding sequence is TGTGCCAGCACCCCAGCCCACGGCACTGAAGCTTTCTTT.

On this clonotype itself: At one end the junction does not follow the germline gene, possibly because of a read error. The chain recombines TRBV11-1 with TRBJ2-7; 7 nucleotides line up with TRBD1. Germline V gene sequence: CDR1 SGHAT, CDR2 FQDESV (reference sequence). This CDR3 is 14 amino acids long. The CDR3 bases are TGTACCAGCAGCTTTGGGACAGTTGGCTACGAGCCGTACTTC. It translates to CTSSFGTVGYEPYF.

On this clonotype: The junction and the germline gene differ at one end; a read error may be behind it. This chain joins TRBV11-2 and TRBJ2-6, with D perhaps being TRBD1 or TRBD2 (6 bases each). In germline, CDR1 is SGHAT, CDR2 FQNNGV. The CDR3 has 17 amino acids. Here the CDR3 DNA reads TGTGCCGGCAGCCTAGTGGGGGGCGCAGTTGGGGCCAACGTCCTGACTTTC. It specifies CAGSLVGGAVGANVLTF.

By frequency in the sample, this clonotype is medium-sized. The chain carries TRBV11-2 and TRBJ2-1; 13 positions match TRBD2. The CDR3 sequence is 15 residues long. The germline V gene encodes CDR1 SGHAT and CDR2 FQNNGV. V lost 5 bases and J lost 9; bases outside the gene matches: 7. The CDR3 loop is CASSANRLAGGEQFF. Here the CDR3 DNA reads TGTGCCAGCAGCGCCAACAGACTAGCGGGAGGTGAGCAGTTCTTC.

A note on this clonotype: A junction end diverges from the germline sequence, so it may reflect a read error. V gene TRBV11-1 combines with J gene TRBJ2-5; TRBD2 might be the D (5 bases). The CDR3 runs 19 residues. From germline, CDR1 is SGHAT and CDR2 FQDESV (reference sequence). The CDR3 region has the DNA TGTGCCAGCAGTCCGCCCTCGGAGGTTAGGAAGGACTTCCAAGAGACCCAGTATTTC. Amino acids: CASSPPSEVRKDFQETQYF.

On this clonotype itself: One end of the junction varies from germline; a read error may be responsible. The chain recombines TRBV6-5 with TRBJ2-1, with D possibly being TRBD1 or TRBD2 (5 bases each). The germline V gene encodes CDR1 MNHEY and CDR2 SVGAGI. CDR3 size: 13 residues. The CDR3 loop reads CAGSTRGVNVQFF. CDR3 nucleotides: TGTGCCGGCAGTACCCGGGGCGTCAATGTGCAGTTCTTC.

The rearrangement links TRBV5-1 to TRBJ1-1, with D tentatively TRBD1 (6 bases). The germline gives CDR1 SGHRS, CDR2 YFSETQ. The CDR3 length is 13 residues. The CDR3 nucleotides are TGCCTCAGCAGCTTGGCAGGGGACACTGAAGCTTTCTTT. Protein sequence: CLSSLAGDTEAFF.

Remarks on this clonotype: Sequence at one end of the junction differs from germline and may be a read error. In DNA, the CDR3 is TGTGCCAGCGGGAGGGAGGCGAGGGGGGCCAACGCCCTGACTTTC. Translation: CASGREARGANALTF. The J gene is TRBJ2-6, the V gene TRBV6-5; D possibly corresponds to TRBD2 (7 bases). The CDR3 length is 15 residues. The germline V gene has CDR1 MNHEY and CDR2 SVGAGI.

In its sample, this clonotype was seen a few times. This could be a read error, since a much larger clone is one nucleotide away. The chain employs TRBV12-3 or TRBV12-4 and TRBJ2-7; D unclear. The length of the CDR3 is 13 residues. CDR3 in DNA: TGTGCCAGCATAGGAGCGAGCTCCTACGAGCGGTACTTC. This translates into CASIGASSYERYF.

This clonotype was seen more than once but under ten times. V and J are TRBV19 and TRBJ2-1; 10 nucleotides match TRBD2. The CDR3 runs 15 residues. Per the germline V gene, CDR1 is LNHDA and CDR2 is SQIVND (reference sequence). The junction had 14 bases not matched to a gene; V was cut back by 9 bases and J by 9 bases. Here the CDR3 DNA reads TGTGCCAGCACTTCTAGCGGGAGAAGGCGGGGTGAGCAGTTCTTC. It yields the protein CASTSSGRRRGEQFF.

The chain joins TRBV29-1 to TRBJ1-1, with no clear D. Germline loops: CDR1 SQVTM, CDR2 ANQGSEA. This CDR3 spans 11 amino acids. Trimming took off 7 bases at V and 4 bases at J, with 10 bases between the two ends. CDR3 coding DNA: TGCAGCGCCATGAGGAGCACTGAAGCTTTCTTT. Translating it yields CSAMRSTEAFF.

On this clonotype: Because it lacks the conserved phenylalanine or tryptophan at the end, this CDR3 is likely a read error. The genes are TRBV5-1 and TRBJ2-3; 7 nucleotides align to TRBD2. The V gene's germline CDR1 is SGHRS and CDR2 YFSETQ. The CDR3 totals 16 residues. CDR3 nucleotides: TGCGCCAGCAGCTTGGAGCCGCGGGAGAGTATAGATACACAGTATTTG. Amino acid sequence: CASSLEPRESIDTQYL.

The CDR3: CASSATSEQFF. As DNA, the CDR3 is TGTGCCAGCAGCGCCACTTCTGAGCAGTTCTTC. The chain has TRBV2 and TRBJ2-1; D gene uncertain. Germline CDR1 SNHLY, CDR2 FYNNEI. V was cut by 6 bases and J by 9 bases, with 9 bases left in between. This CDR3 contains 11 residues.

Regarding this clonotype: One end of the junction fails to match germline, which may point to a read error. V gene TRBV10-3 combines with J gene TRBJ2-2; D is perhaps TRBD2 (5 bases). The CDR3 length is 12 residues. Germline V gives CDR1 ENHRY, CDR2 SYGVKD. CDR3 in DNA: TGTGCCATCGCGACGGTGGCCGGGGAGATGTTTTTT. This sequence encodes CAIATVAGEMFF.

With regard to this clonotype: At one of its ends the junction is not consistent with the germline gene, which may arise from a read error. The chain links TRBV29-1 to TRBJ2-5; perhaps D is TRBD1 or TRBD2 (5 bases each). Germline lookup yields CDR1 SQVTM and CDR2 ANQGSEA. This CDR3 region has 13 residues. The chain's CDR3 is CSVAPRRGQTQCF. The CDR3, as DNA: TGCAGCGTTGCGCCAAGACGGGGCCAGACCCAATGCTTC.

The chain carries TRBV11-2 and TRBJ2-3; TRBD2 might be the D (6 bases). Germline V gene sequence: CDR1 SGHAT, CDR2 FQNNGV. The V gene lost 3 bases and the J gene lost 6 bases, with 16 bases spanning the gap. The CDR3 extends over 15 amino acids. The CDR3 bases are TGTGCCAGCAGCTTCGATGCGGAGGGGTTTGATACGCAGTATTTT. Translated: CASSFDAEGFDTQYF.

The chain is built from TRBV4-2 and TRBJ2-7, with 11 positions matching TRBD1. Germline V gene lookup returns CDR1 LGHNA and CDR2 YNFKEQ. The CDR3 runs 15 residues. The V and J ends lost 2 bases and 9 bases, in that order; junction bases with no gene match: 9. The DNA for the CDR3 is TGTGCCAGCAGCCAACTCGCTGGACAGGGGGCGTGGCAGTACTTC. This translates into CASSQLAGQGAWQYF.

This clonotype came up many times. This sequence joins TRBV6-5 and TRBJ2-7; a possible D gene is TRBD1 (5 bases). The CDR3 is 14 residues long. Germline CDR1 MNHEY, CDR2 SVGAGI. Trimming took off 2 bases at V and 0 bases at J, with 8 bases between the two ends. The DNA for the CDR3 is TGTGCCAGCAGTTACCGGACAAGCTCCTACGAGCAGTACTTC. Protein product: CASSYRTSSYEQYF.

As for this clonotype: A junction boundary mismatches the germline segment, possibly from a read error. J is TRBJ2-1 and V is TRBV29-1, with D maybe TRBD2 (5 bases). The CDR3 runs 14 residues. Germline V gene sequence: CDR1 SQVTM, CDR2 ANQGSEA. This CDR3 is CSVLGVAFYNEQFF. The CDR3 nucleotides read TGTAGCGTCTTGGGAGTAGCGTTCTACAATGAGCAGTTCTTC.

V usage is TRBV11-2 and J usage is TRBJ2-1; D is perhaps TRBD1 or TRBD2 (6 bases each). This CDR3 is built from 16 residues. Germline V gives CDR1 SGHAT, CDR2 FQNNGV. CDR3 region: CTSSLEGGSLYNEQFF. The CDR3 bases are TGTACTAGCAGTTTAGAAGGGGGGAGCCTGTACAATGAGCAGTTCTTC.

The chain carries TRBV11-2 and TRBJ2-3, with a possible D match to TRBD1 (6 bases). CDR1 is SGHAT and CDR2 is FQNNGV in the germline V gene. Trimming removed 5 bases from V and 4 bases from J, with 13 bases in between. This CDR3 is built from 14 residues. DNA for the CDR3: TGTGCCAGCAGCCTTACAGGGAACGCAGATACGCAGTATTTT. Encoded protein: CASSLTGNADTQYF.

The CDR3 DNA sequence: TGCGCCAGCAGCACGGGACAGGAGGTCACCGGGGAGCTGTTTTTT. Translation gives CASSTGQEVTGELFF. This chain connects TRBV5-1 to TRBJ2-2; 8 bases are a match to TRBD1. J gave up 4 bases and V 4 bases, and 6 bases lay outside the gene matches. Germline V gives CDR1 SGHRS, CDR2 YFSETQ. The CDR3 is 15 amino acids.

The count of this clonotype is one. A much larger clone lies a single base off, so this may be a read error. The chain couples TRBV14 to TRBJ1-1; possible D gene TRBD1, 5 bases. Germline assignment: CDR1 SGHDN and CDR2 FVKESK. The CDR3 extends over 15 amino acids. The CDR3 reads CASSLFGTLNTEVFF. CDR3 nucleotide sequence: TGTGCCAGCAGCCTTTTCGGGACTTTGAACACTGAAGTTTTCTTT.

At least ten counts were recorded for this clonotype. The chain recombines TRBV6-1 with TRBJ2-1, with 11 bases aligning to TRBD1. Per germline, CDR1 MNHNS and CDR2 SASEGT. Trimming at V came to 6 bases and at J to 0 bases, leaving 4 bases not matched to a gene. This CDR3 spans 16 amino acids. The DNA for the CDR3 is TGTGCCAGCAGAAGAGGGACAGGGGGCTCCTACAATGAGCAGTTCTTC. Encoded protein: CASRRGTGGSYNEQFF.

Regarding this clonotype: The CDR3 carries no conserved terminal phenylalanine or tryptophan, so it likely arises from a read error. The J gene is TRBJ1-2, the V gene TRBV5-5; 7 positions agree with TRBD1. CDR1 is SGHKS, CDR2 YYEKEE, per germline (reference sequence). V shed 0 bases, J shed 1 base, and the junction held 0 bases outside the gene matches. This CDR3 is built from 14 residues. The CDR3 spells CASSLGQGNYGYTL. The CDR3 coding sequence is TGTGCCAGCAGCTTGGGACAGGGTAACTATGGCTACACCTTA.